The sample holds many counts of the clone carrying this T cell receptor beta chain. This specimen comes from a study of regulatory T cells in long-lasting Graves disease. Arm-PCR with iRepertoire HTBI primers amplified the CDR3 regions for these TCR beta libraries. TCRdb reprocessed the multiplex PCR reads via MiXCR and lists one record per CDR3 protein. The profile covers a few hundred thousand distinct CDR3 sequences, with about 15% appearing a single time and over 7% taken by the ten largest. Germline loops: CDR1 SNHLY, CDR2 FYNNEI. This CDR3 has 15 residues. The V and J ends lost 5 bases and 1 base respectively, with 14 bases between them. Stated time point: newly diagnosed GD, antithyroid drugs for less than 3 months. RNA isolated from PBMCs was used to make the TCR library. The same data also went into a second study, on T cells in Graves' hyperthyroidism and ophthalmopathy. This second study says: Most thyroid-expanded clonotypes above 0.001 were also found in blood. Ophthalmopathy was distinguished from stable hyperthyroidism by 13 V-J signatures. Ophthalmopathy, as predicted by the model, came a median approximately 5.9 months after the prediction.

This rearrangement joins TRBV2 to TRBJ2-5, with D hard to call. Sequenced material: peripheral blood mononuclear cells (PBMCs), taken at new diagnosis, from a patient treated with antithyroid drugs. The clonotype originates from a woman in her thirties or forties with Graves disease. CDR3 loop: CASSSQQGSQETQYF. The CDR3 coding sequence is TGTGCCAGCAGTTCGCAACAAGGGTCCCAAGAGACCCAGTACTTC.